Listed here is a single TCR beta chain. Germline values: CDR1 MNHEY, CDR2 SMNVEV (reference sequence). The CDR3 covers 19 residues. V shed 6 bases, J shed 0 bases, and the junction held 13 bases outside the gene matches. The record originates from a study of early stage breast cancer tumors. Assay: immunoSEQ multiplex PCR; the TCRdb copy retains only in-frame clones and omits some. The sample contains roughly 5,100 clones, 60% to 80% of which appear only once. The gene calls are TRBV27 and TRBJ1-4, with TRBD1 identical over 10 bases. The source material was breast tumor tissue. The sequence was obtained from a person between 55 and 69 years old with breast cancer. Here the CDR3 reads CASREAPGQGWATNEKLFF. The CDR3 DNA reads TGTGCCAGCAGGGAAGCGCCGGGACAGGGGTGGGCAACTAATGAAAAACTGTTTTTT.